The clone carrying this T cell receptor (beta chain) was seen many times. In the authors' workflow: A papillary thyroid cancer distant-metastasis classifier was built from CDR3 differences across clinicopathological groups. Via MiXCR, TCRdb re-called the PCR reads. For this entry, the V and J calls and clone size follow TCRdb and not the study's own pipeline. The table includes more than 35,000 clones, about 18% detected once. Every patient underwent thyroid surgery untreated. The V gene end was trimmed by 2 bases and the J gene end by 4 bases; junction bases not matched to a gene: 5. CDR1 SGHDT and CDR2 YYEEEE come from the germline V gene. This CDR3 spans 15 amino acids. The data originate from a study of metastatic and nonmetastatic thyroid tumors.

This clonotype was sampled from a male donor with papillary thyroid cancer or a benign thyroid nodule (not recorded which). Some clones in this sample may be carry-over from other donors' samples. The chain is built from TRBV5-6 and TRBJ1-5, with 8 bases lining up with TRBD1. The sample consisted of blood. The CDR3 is CASSFGQGQNQPQHF. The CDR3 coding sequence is TGTGCCAGCAGCTTCGGACAGGGCCAAAATCAGCCCCAGCATTTT.